The source of this T cell receptor beta chain is a study of human CD4 T cells and Enterobacteriaceae. Ex vivo total memory CD4+ samples were deeply sequenced, detecting one cell in 200,000. The method was immunoSEQ multiplex PCR; TCRdb's version includes in-frame clones alone and lacks a portion of them. This sample yields fewer than 35,000 clones, of which approximately 78% are seen a single time; around 0.88% belongs to the top ten. The memory gate held CD4+ cells that were not CD45RA+CCR7+CD95- naive cells, over 95% pure. CD4 and CD14 magnetic microbeads positively selected total CD4+ T cells and monocytes. V lost 3 bases and J 3 bases, leaving 14 bases between the germline ends. CDR1 MNHEY and CDR2 SMNVEV come from the germline V gene (reference sequence). This CDR3 contains 15 residues. A remark on this clone: Its target is unknown.

Notes on the study in general: In the top 5%: about 55% of the 19 and about 65% of the roughly 30 cross-reactive clonotypes.

Sample: memory CD4+ T cells from blood. V is TRBV27 and J is TRBJ2-5, with a weak D call TRBD1 (6 bases). The source of this sequence is a human donor in good health. This CDR3 is CASSFWQGSKETQYF. The CDR3 region has the DNA TGTGCCAGCAGTTTCTGGCAGGGGAGTAAAGAGACCCAGTACTTC.